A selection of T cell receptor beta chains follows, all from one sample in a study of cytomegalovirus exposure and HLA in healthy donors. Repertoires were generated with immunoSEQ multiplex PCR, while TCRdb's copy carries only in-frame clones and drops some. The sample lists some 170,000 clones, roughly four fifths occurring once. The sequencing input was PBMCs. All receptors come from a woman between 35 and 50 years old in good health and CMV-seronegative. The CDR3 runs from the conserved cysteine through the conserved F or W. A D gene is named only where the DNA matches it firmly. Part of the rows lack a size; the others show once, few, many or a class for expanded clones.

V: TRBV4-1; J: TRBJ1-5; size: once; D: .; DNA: TGCGCCAGCAGCCAAGGGACAGCGGATAGCAATCAGCCCCAGCATTTT; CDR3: CASSQGTADSNQPQHF
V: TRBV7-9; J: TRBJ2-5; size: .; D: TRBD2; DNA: TGTGCCAGCAGCTTGAGTAGCGGGAGAGGGGAGACCCAGTACTTC; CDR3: CASSLSSGRGETQYF
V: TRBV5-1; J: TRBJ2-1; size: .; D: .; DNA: TGCGCCAGCAGCTTGACCGGACAAAACAATGAGCAGTTCTTC; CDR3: CASSLTGQNNEQFF
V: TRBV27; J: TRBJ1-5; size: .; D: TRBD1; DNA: TGTGCCAGCAGTCCCGACCCCCGGGACAGGGGTGGCAGGAATCAGCCCCAGCATTTT; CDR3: CASSPDPRDRGGRNQPQHF
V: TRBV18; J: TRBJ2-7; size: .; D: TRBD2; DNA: TGTGCCAGCTCACCCTTCGGAGCGGGAGGGGACGAGCAGTACTTC; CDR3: CASSPFGAGGDEQYF
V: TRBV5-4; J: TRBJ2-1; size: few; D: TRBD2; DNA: TGTGCCAGCAGCAAAGCGGGAGTTCTTCACAATGAGCAGTTCTTC; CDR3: CASSKAGVLHNEQFF
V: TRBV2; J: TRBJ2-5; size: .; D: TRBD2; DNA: TGTGCCAGCAGTCAGGAGTGGGAGGGGACCCAGTACTTC; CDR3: CASSQEWEGTQYF
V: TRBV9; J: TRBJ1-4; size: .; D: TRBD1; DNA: TGTGCCAGCAGCGCATCAGGGGGCTCGGGGGAAAAACTGTTTTTT; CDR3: CASSASGGSGEKLFF
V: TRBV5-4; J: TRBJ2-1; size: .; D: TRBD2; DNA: TGTGCCAGCAGCTTGACTAGCGGTTACAATGAGCAGTTCTTC; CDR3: CASSLTSGYNEQFF
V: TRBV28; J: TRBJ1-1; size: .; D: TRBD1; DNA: TGTGCCAGCAGACTTGACAGGGGTAACACTGAAGCTTTCTTT; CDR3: CASRLDRGNTEAFF
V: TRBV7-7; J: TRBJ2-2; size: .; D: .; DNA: TGTGCTAGCAGCTTAAGTACCATCCCGGACACCGGGGAGCTGTTTTTT; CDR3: CASSLSTIPDTGELFF
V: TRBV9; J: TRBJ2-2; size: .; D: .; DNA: TGTGCCAGCAGCGCTGAGGCCTGGAACACCGGGGAGCTGTTTTTT; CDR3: CASSAEAWNTGELFF
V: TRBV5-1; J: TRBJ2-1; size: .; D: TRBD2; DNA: TGCGCCAGCAGCTTGGCCGCGGGGGAAAAGTTCTTC; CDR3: CASSLAAGEKFF
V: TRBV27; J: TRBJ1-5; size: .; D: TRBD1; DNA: TGTGCCAGCAGTTTTAGGACAGGACGGGAGCCCCAGCATTTT; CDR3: CASSFRTGREPQHF
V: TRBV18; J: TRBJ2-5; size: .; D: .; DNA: TGTGCCAGCTCACCAGCCGGGACACATGAGACCCAGTACTTC; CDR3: CASSPAGTHETQYF
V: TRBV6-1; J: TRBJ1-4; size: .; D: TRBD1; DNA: TGTGCCAGCAGTAAACAGGGGGGAAATGAAAAACTGTTTTTT; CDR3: CASSKQGGNEKLFF
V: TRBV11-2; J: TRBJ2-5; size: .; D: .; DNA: TGTGCCAGCAACAAGGGGGGCGGGGGCGTTGGGTCACAAGAGACCCAGTACTTC; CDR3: CASNKGGGGVGSQETQYF
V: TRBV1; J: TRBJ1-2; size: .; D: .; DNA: TGCACCAGCAGCCAAGAAGTAAAGGGGAAGGGTGGCTACACCTTC; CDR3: CTSSQEVKGKGGYTF
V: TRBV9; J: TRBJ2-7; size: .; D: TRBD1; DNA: TGTGCCAGCAGCGTTTCTCCGGGACAGGGATCAGAGCAGTACTTC; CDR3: CASSVSPGQGSEQYF
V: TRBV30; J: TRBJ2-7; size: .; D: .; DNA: TGTGCCTGGAGTAGAGGAGTTACCTACGAGCAGTACTTC; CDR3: CAWSRGVTYEQYF
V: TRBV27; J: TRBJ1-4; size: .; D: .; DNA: TGTGCCAGCAGTTGGGGGGGTCTTAGGGAAAAACTGTTTTTT; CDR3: CASSWGGLREKLFF
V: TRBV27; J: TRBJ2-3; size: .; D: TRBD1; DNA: TGTGCCAGCAGAACAGGGGGCGGGAACACAGATACGCAGTATTTT; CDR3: CASRTGGGNTDTQYF
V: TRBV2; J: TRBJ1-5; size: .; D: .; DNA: TGTGCCAGCAGTGAAAGGACAGAGGATCAGCCCCAGCATTTT; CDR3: CASSERTEDQPQHF